These 15 T cell receptor beta chains were sequenced from one sample in a study of CD8+ T cells in alopecia areata. RNA was extracted and reverse transcribed into cDNA as the sequencing template. TCRdb keeps only in-frame clones here, not all; method: immunoSEQ multiplex PCR. The repertoire includes some 160,000 clones, less than 75% of them detected once, and roughly a third sits in the top ten. Input material: CD8+ T cells sorted from blood. Receptors originate from a human donor in good health.

Regarding this clone: The sample holds other DNA sequences that translate to the same CDR3. The chain recombines TRBV29-1 with TRBJ2-2; TRBD2 agrees at 9 bases. The J segment lost 1 base and the V segment lost 7 bases, leaving 1 base of the junction unmatched. The CDR3 covers 13 residues. Germline V gives CDR1 SQVTM, CDR2 ANQGSEA. This CDR3 is CSGTSENTGELFF. The CDR3 DNA sequence: TGCAGCGGGACTAGCGAGAACACCGGGGAGCTGTTTTTT.

V and J are TRBV11-2 and TRBJ2-5, with a tentative D call TRBD2 (5 bases). The J call may be in error: the DNA end matches TRBJ2-7 better. The V gene's germline CDR1 is SGHAT and CDR2 FQNNGV. The CDR3 consists of 12 residues. Here the CDR3 DNA reads TGTGCCAGCAGCTTAGGCGGGCACGAGCAGTACTTC. This codes for CASSLGGHEQYF.

This clone appeared a single time. The chain recombines TRBV7-6 with TRBJ2-1, with D unclear. The V gene's germline CDR1 is SGHVS and CDR2 FNYEAQ. The CDR3 runs 16 residues. V lost 4 bases to trimming and J lost 3 bases, with 16 bases between them. The chain's CDR3 is CASSSRTITRYNEQFF. The CDR3 coding sequence is TGTGCCAGCAGCTCCAGAACTATCACTCGCTACAATGAGCAGTTCTTC.

The chain uses TRBV6-5 and TRBJ2-3, with a weak D call TRBD2 (6 bases). The CDR3 totals 15 residues. Germline V gene lookup returns CDR1 MNHEY and CDR2 SVGAGI. The V end was cut by 6 bases, the J end by 2 bases, with 15 bases between. CDR3: CASSENSGSTDTQYF. Written as DNA, the CDR3 is TGTGCCAGCAGCGAAAATAGCGGCTCCACAGATACGCAGTATTTT.

The chain joins TRBV25-1 to TRBJ2-5; 7 bases agree with TRBD2. The closer fit of TRBJ2-7 to the DNA end suggests the J call may be wrong. The germline gives CDR1 MGHDK, CDR2 SYGVNS. The CDR3 totals 15 residues. The DNA for the CDR3 is TGTGCCAGCAGTGAATACTTGGGGGAGGGGTACGAGCAGTACTTC. This codes for CASSEYLGEGYEQYF.

CDR3 in amino acids: CASSTPTSRRSYNEQFF. The CDR3 nucleotides read TGTGCCAGCAGCACACCAACTAGCCGAAGATCCTACAATGAGCAGTTCTTC. The V gene is TRBV9, the J gene TRBJ2-1, with a weak D call TRBD2 (6 bases). CDR1 is SGDLS and CDR2 is YYNGEE in the germline V gene. The CDR3 spans 17 residues. Trimming took 4 bases from V and 1 from J, leaving 18 bases between them.

Turning to this clone: The same CDR3 can be traced to other DNA sequences in this sample. The rearrangement links TRBV5-1 to TRBJ2-1; D may be TRBD1 (5 bases). V lost 4 bases to trimming and J lost 7 bases, with 6 bases between them. CDR3 length: 11 residues. From germline, CDR1 is SGHRS and CDR2 YFSETQ. CDR3 nucleotides: TGCGCCAGCAGCGGGGCTAATGAGCAGTTCTTC. Amino acid sequence: CASSGANEQFF. The variable domain in full, with the rest retrieved from reference TRBV5-1 and TRBJ2-1, is KAGVTQTPRYLIKTRGQQVTLSCSPISGHRSVSWYQQTPGQGLQFLFEYFSETQRNKGNFPGRFSGRQFSNSRSEMNVSTLELGDSALYLCASSGANEQFFGPGTRLTVL.

J is TRBJ1-2 and V is TRBV2; TRBD1 matches at 7 bases. The junction had 10 bases not matched to a gene; V was cut back by 6 bases and J by 6 bases. The CDR3 spans 14 residues. Looked up from germline, CDR1 is SNHLY and CDR2 is FYNNEI. As DNA, the CDR3 is TGTGCCAGCAGGAAGGGGACAGTCTATGATGGCTACACCTTC. Translation gives CASRKGTVYDGYTF.

The chain joins TRBV11-2 to TRBJ2-3, with D possibly matching TRBD2 (6 bases). The V gene lost 1 base and the J gene lost 1 base, with 6 bases spanning the gap. This CDR3 has 14 residues. Germline lookup yields CDR1 SGHAT and CDR2 FQNNGV. This chain's CDR3 is CASSLAGGTDTQYF. For the CDR3, the DNA is TGTGCCAGCAGCTTAGCGGGAGGCACAGATACGCAGTATTTT.

The table lists this clone with a few counts. The CDR3 nucleotides are TGTGCCAGCAGTTTAAATCCTAGCGGGGGGCAGTTCTTC. Its translation is CASSLNPSGGQFF. This chain uses TRBV27 with TRBJ2-1, with 10 bases matching TRBD2. V lost 2 bases to trimming and J lost 12 bases; unmatched junction nucleotides: 4. Germline V gene sequence: CDR1 MNHEY, CDR2 SMNVEV (reference sequence). The CDR3 is made up of 13 amino acids.

This clone was detected only a few times. The rearrangement uses TRBV25-1 and TRBJ2-2; no firm D call. Germline V gene sequence: CDR1 MGHDK, CDR2 SYGVNS. V was shortened by 1 base and J by 6 bases, with 3 bases between the two germline ends. The CDR3 runs to 12 residues. CDR3 in DNA: TGTGCCAGCAGTGAATTCGCCGGGGAGCTGTTTTTT. It specifies CASSEFAGELFF.

V gene TRBV29-1 combines with J gene TRBJ1-1; D is ambiguous. V lost 2 bases to trimming and J lost 7 bases, with 11 bases between them. The CDR3 covers 12 residues. From germline, CDR1 is SQVTM and CDR2 ANQGSEA. DNA of the CDR3: TGCAGCGTTGAATCCTCCGCTTTTGAAGCTTTCTTT. It codes for CSVESSAFEAFF.

V is TRBV4-1 and J is TRBJ1-1, with 8 bases lining up with TRBD1. From germline, CDR1 is MGHRA and CDR2 YSYEKL. This CDR3 contains 14 residues. V gave up 3 bases and J gave up 6 bases; unmatched junction bases: 6. The CDR3 DNA sequence: TGCGCCAGCAGCCATTGGCAGGGGGCCGCTGAAGCTTTCTTT. Encoded protein: CASSHWQGAAEAFF.

In the case of this clone: Different DNA sequences within this sample yield the same CDR3. The V and J genes are TRBV25-1 and TRBJ1-1; TRBD1 matches 7 bases. This CDR3 comprises 13 residues. Trimming took 8 bases from V and 0 from J; bases not matched to a gene: 3. Germline CDR1 reads MGHDK; CDR2 reads SYGVNS. The CDR3 nucleotides are TGTGCCAGCTCGACAGGGCTGAACACTGAAGCTTTCTTT. It codes for CASSTGLNTEAFF.

The gene calls are TRBV27 and TRBJ1-5; a weak D match, TRBD1 (5 bases). CDR1 and CDR2 (germline): MNHEY, SMNVEV (reference sequence). With 4 bases removed from V and 5 bases from J, the gap between germline ends came to 9 bases. CDR3 length: 13 amino acids. The CDR3 sequence: CASSSGAYQPQHF. The CDR3 coding sequence is TGTGCCAGCAGTTCCGGGGCGTATCAGCCCCAGCATTTT.